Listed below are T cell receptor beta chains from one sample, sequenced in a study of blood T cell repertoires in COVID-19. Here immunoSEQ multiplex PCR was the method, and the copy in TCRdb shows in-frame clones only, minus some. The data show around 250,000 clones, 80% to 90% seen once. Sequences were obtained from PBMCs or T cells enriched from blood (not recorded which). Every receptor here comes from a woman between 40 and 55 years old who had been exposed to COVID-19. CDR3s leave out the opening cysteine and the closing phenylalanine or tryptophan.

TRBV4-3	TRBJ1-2	ASSQDSRGLGGYT
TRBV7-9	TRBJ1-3	ASSYRSHRGRNGNTIY
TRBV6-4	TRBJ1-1	ASSDSGTGGTEAF
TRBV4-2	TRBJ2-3	ASSQAQGYGVTDTQY
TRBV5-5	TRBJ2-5	ASSLQLQETQY
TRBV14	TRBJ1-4	ASRHGVGNEKLF
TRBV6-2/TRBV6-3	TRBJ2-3	ASSTQAGGGADTQY
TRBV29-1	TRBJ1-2	SVAWTGDRDYGYT
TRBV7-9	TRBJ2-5	ASSPYTEETQY
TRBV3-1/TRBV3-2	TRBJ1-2	ASSQGQGLRDYGYT
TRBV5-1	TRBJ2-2	ASSLTSSGGTGELF
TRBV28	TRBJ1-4	ASSLVTGRGEKLF
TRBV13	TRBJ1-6	ASSLVGARGSPLH
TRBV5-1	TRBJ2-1	ASSLVYRGPGGNEQF
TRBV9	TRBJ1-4	ASSASMAANEKLF
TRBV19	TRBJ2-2	ASSIESRNTGELF
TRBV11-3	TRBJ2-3	ASSLGLAGVVDTQY
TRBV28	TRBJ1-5	ASSVRRGKVSNQPQH
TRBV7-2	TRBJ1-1	ASSQVVGGPNTEAF
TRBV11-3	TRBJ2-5	ASSSSMGGSKWETQY
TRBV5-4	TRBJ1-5	ASSLGGVSQPQH
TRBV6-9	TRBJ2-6	ASPDVLT
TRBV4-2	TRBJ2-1	ASSHDRGKAEQF
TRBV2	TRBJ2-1	ASMRAENNEQF
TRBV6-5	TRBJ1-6	ASSYLGQYNSPLH
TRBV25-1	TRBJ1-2	ASSTTGELAYGYT
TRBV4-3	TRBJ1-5	ASSQKTAGQPQH
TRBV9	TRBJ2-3	ASSVSGAVSTDTQY
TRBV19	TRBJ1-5	ASSAGTGIRPQH
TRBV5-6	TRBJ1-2	ASGPTGNYGYT
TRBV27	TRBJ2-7	ASSAITGGPFHEQY
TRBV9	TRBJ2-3	ASNGGNHPDTQY
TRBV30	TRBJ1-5	AWSVGGANQPQH
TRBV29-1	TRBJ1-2	SARTTGYGYT
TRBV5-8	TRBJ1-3	ASSQIAGQTGNTIY